Below are 30 T cell receptor beta chains sequenced from a single sample in a study of glioma-infiltrating T cells after dendritic cell vaccination (dated by TCRdb to about 2016). In the paper's terms, the time point label means: after dendritic cell vaccination, including at tumor progression/relapse. Receptors were amplified or captured by the immunoSEQ multiplex PCR assay. Sourced from immuneACCESS, this table was stored by TCRdb with only in-frame sequences that have V and J called. A share of the clones is absent; for the studies checked, an unresolved V gene accounts for under half, and the remainder has no known explanation. The sample profile shows approximately 93,000 clones; around 84% of them were found once. The leading ten clones occupy under 8.5% of the sample. The material was blood, obtained after dendritic cell vaccination. These receptors were taken from a human donor with glioblastoma.

The chain uses TRBV2 and TRBJ1-5, with a weak D call TRBD1 (5 bases). The CDR3 covers 15 residues. V lost 2 bases and J 0 bases, leaving 8 bases between the germline ends. CDR1 and CDR2 (germline): SNHLY, FYNNEI. The CDR3 coding sequence is TGTGCCAGCAGTGAACAGGGCAATAGCAATCAGCCCCAGCATTTT. It translates to CASSEQGNSNQPQHF.

This clone was seen just once. V and J are TRBV6-1 and TRBJ2-7, with 7 bases identical to TRBD1. The CDR3 extends over 16 amino acids. Germline V CDR1 and CDR2: MNHNS, SASEGT. V trimming: 0 bases; J trimming: 4 bases; junction bases outside the gene matches: 9. The CDR3 is CASSEAPTGRIYEQYF. The CDR3 DNA is TGTGCCAGCAGTGAAGCGCCGACAGGGCGGATTTACGAGCAGTACTTC.

The CDR3 nucleotides read TGCAGCGTTGAAGCCGGACTAGCGGGGGGGGGTAATGAGCAGTTCTTC. Translation: CSVEAGLAGGGNEQFF. The chain uses TRBV29-1 and TRBJ2-1; 15 nucleotides match TRBD2. This CDR3 is 16 amino acids long. V was pared by 1 base and J by 7 bases, with 5 bases of the junction left unmatched. CDR1 and CDR2 (germline): SQVTM, ANQGSEA.

The chain couples TRBV7-2 to TRBJ2-7, with TRBD2 matching over 11 bases. The V gene end was trimmed by 4 bases and the J gene end by 4 bases; junction bases not matched to a gene: 6. This CDR3 region has 15 residues. Looked up from germline, CDR1 is SGHTA and CDR2 is FQGNSA. Here the CDR3 DNA reads TGTGCCAGCAGCTACCTAGCGGGGGGAACATACGAGCAGTACTTC. Translating it yields CASSYLAGGTYEQYF.

The chain is built from TRBV19 and TRBJ2-7; the D gene is possibly TRBD1 (6 bases). The germline V and J ends were trimmed by 5 bases and 0 bases, with 11 bases remaining between them. This CDR3 has 14 amino acids. Looked up from germline, CDR1 is LNHDA and CDR2 is SQIVND (reference sequence). CDR3 sequence (DNA): TGTGCCAGTAGTCGTCCAGGGGACTCCTACGAGCAGTACTTC. Translated: CASSRPGDSYEQYF. Combining the CDR3 with reference TRBV19 and TRBJ2-7 gives the whole variable domain DGGITQSPKYLFRKEGQNVTLSCEQNLNHDAMYWYRQDPGQGLRLIYYSQIVNDFQKGDIAEGYSVSREKKESFPLTVTSAQKNPTAFYLCASSRPGDSYEQYFGPGTRLTVT.

The V and J genes are TRBV7-9 and TRBJ2-7; TRBD1 matches at 9 bases. Germline trimming cut 1 base from V and 3 bases from J; bases unmatched to any gene: 16. The CDR3 consists of 19 residues. Germline loops: CDR1 SEHNR, CDR2 FQNEAQ (reference sequence). CDR3 DNA sequence: TGTGCCAGCAGCTTAGTGTCGGGGACAGGGATTGTTAGGGGCTACGAGCAGTACTTC. It yields the protein CASSLVSGTGIVRGYEQYF.

This clone has just a few counts. The chain has TRBV7-9 and TRBJ2-3; TRBD2 aligns across 7 bases. CDR3 length equals 16 residues. Germline CDR1 is SEHNR and CDR2 is FQNEAQ (reference sequence). V lost 0 bases, J lost 6 bases, and 9 bases stayed unmatched. CDR3 protein: CASSLARAGLDDTQYF. DNA of the CDR3: TGTGCCAGCAGCTTAGCGCGAGCGGGGCTTGACGATACGCAGTATTTT.

In regard to this clone: A junction end diverges from the germline sequence, so it may reflect a read error. The chain combines TRBV7-9 with TRBJ2-1, with 7 bases fitting TRBD1. CDR1 and CDR2 (germline): SEHNR, FQNEAQ (reference sequence). The CDR3 contains 16 residues. The CDR3 is CASSLTGTASFNEQFF. The DNA of the CDR3 is TGTGCCAGCAGCCTTACCGGGACAGCCTCCTTCAATGAGCAGTTCTTC.

This sequence joins TRBV7-3 and TRBJ2-2, with 7 bases aligning to TRBD2. The V segment lost 1 base and the J segment 5 bases; nucleotides outside the gene matches: 4. Germline assignment: CDR1 SGHTA and CDR2 FQGTGA. The CDR3 has 15 residues. The CDR3 coding sequence is TGTGCCAGCAGCTTAAATCCTAGCGGAACCGGGGAGCTGTTTTTT. As protein: CASSLNPSGTGELFF.

V gene TRBV7-9 combines with J gene TRBJ2-3; D uncertain. The CDR3 spans 14 residues. The V and J ends lost 1 base and 3 bases respectively, with 8 bases between them. Germline lookup yields CDR1 SEHNR and CDR2 FQNEAQ (reference sequence). The CDR3 nucleotides are TGTGCCAGCAGCTTAGTCGCCGGGACAGATACGCAGTATTTT. It specifies CASSLVAGTDTQYF.

The gene calls are TRBV12-5 and TRBJ1-2; TRBD1 matches at 7 bases. The CDR3 has 15 residues. Germline lookup yields CDR1 LGHNT and CDR2 FRNRAP. V was pared by 4 bases and J by 5 bases, with 10 bases of the junction left unmatched. In nucleotides, the CDR3 is TGTGCTAGTGGTTGGGAGACAGGGTCCTTTTATGGCTACACCTTC. Translating gives CASGWETGSFYGYTF. The whole variable domain, remainder taken from reference TRBV12-5 and TRBJ1-2, is DARVTQTPRHKVTEMGQEVTMRCQPILGHNTVFWYRQTMMQGLELLAYFRNRAPLDDSGMPKDRFSAEMPDATLATLKIQPSEPRDSAVYFCASGWETGSFYGYTFGSGTRLTVV.

The chain has TRBV5-4 and TRBJ1-1; perhaps TRBD1 as D (5 bases). Trimming shortened V by 1 base and J by 1 base, and 11 bases separated the two germline ends. There are 15 residues in the CDR3. Germline CDR1 and CDR2: SGHNT and YYREEE (reference sequence). The CDR3 coding sequence is TGTGCCAGCAGCTTGTATTCAGGGTCGAACACTGAAGCTTTCTTT. Translated: CASSLYSGSNTEAFF.

The chain combines TRBV4-3 with TRBJ2-3, with a weak D call TRBD1 (6 bases). The CDR3 contains 18 residues. Trimming shortened V by 2 bases and J by 6 bases, and 24 bases separated the two germline ends. Germline assignment: CDR1 LGHNA and CDR2 YSLEER. The CDR3 DNA sequence: TGCGCCAGCAGCCAACGACGCCCCACGGGACAAAGATCCGATACGCAGTATTTT. Amino acids: CASSQRRPTGQRSDTQYF.

The chain links TRBV25-1 to TRBJ1-5; tentative D call: TRBD1 (5 bases). The length of the CDR3 is 14 residues. Trimming shortened V by 2 bases and J by 2 bases, and 7 bases separated the two germline ends. Germline values: CDR1 MGHDK, CDR2 SYGVNS. For the CDR3, the DNA is TGTGCCAGCAGTGAAAAAGGGGGCAATCAGCCCCAGCATTTT. Translating gives CASSEKGGNQPQHF. Full variable domain (missing parts from reference TRBV25-1 and TRBJ1-5): EADIYQTPRYLVIGTGKKITLECSQTMGHDKMYWYQQDPGMELHLIHYSYGVNSTEKGDLSSESTVSRIRTEHFPLTLESARPSHTSQYLCASSEKGGNQPQHFGDGTRLSIL.

The J gene is TRBJ2-1, the V gene TRBV11-3, with D possibly being TRBD2 (5 bases). CDR1 is SGHNT, CDR2 YENEEA, per germline. The CDR3 is 17 residues long. V lost 4 bases and J 9 bases, leaving 25 bases between the germline ends. CDR3 coding DNA: TGTGCCAGCAGCTCCACCCCTACTTTGGCGGTCGGGGTTGAGCAGTTCTTC. This codes for CASSSTPTLAVGVEQFF.

This sequence joins TRBV5-6 and TRBJ2-7; possible D gene TRBD1, 5 bases. CDR1 is SGHDT and CDR2 is YYEEEE in the germline V gene. The CDR3 spans 14 residues. Trimming cost V 0 bases and J 2 bases, with 9 bases left between them. The CDR3 region has the DNA TGTGCCAGCAGCTTGGGGCAGGGTGCCTACGAGCAGTACTTC. Its translation is CASSLGQGAYEQYF.

This clone has just a few counts. The chain recombines TRBV7-2 with TRBJ2-1, with TRBD2 identical over 8 bases. CDR1 is SGHTA and CDR2 is FQGNSA in the germline V gene. Trimming removed 5 bases from V and 4 bases from J; junction bases left unmatched: 7. The CDR3 spans 15 residues. The CDR3 sequence is CASSKSGGDYNEQFF. In DNA, the CDR3 is TGTGCCAGCAGCAAAAGCGGGGGAGATTACAATGAGCAGTTCTTC. The full variable domain, with the rest looked up from reference TRBV7-2 and TRBJ2-1, is GAGVSQSPSNKVTEKGKDVELRCDPISGHTALYWYRQSLGQGLEFLIYFQGNSAPDKSGLPSDRFSAERTGGSVSTLTIQRTQQEDSAVYLCASSKSGGDYNEQFFGPGTRLTVL.

J is TRBJ2-3 and V is TRBV18, with D possibly being TRBD2 (5 bases). The CDR3 runs to 14 residues. In germline, CDR1 is KGHSH, CDR2 LQKENI. The V gene lost 6 bases and the J gene lost 0 bases, with 10 bases spanning the gap. In DNA form, the CDR3 reads TGTGCCAGCTCTCTAGGCGGGAGCACAGATACGCAGTATTTT. This codes for CASSLGGSTDTQYF.

V gene TRBV7-2 combines with J gene TRBJ2-5; 13 nucleotides match TRBD2. J gave up 5 bases and V 2 bases, and 11 bases lay outside the gene matches. Germline-derived CDR1 and CDR2 are SGHTA and FQGNSA. CDR3 length: 18 residues. CDR3 in DNA: TGTGCCAGCAGCTTAACCCCTCTACTAGCGGGAGGGGGGGAGACCCAGTACTTC. Amino acid sequence: CASSLTPLLAGGGETQYF.

The rearrangement links TRBV5-6 to TRBJ2-6; tentative D call: TRBD1 (5 bases). The CDR3 is 16 residues long. The V and J ends lost 3 bases and 0 bases respectively, with 10 bases between them. Germline V lookup: CDR1 SGHDT, CDR2 YYEEEE. The CDR3: CASSYPRVSGANVLTF. Written as DNA, the CDR3 is TGTGCCAGCAGCTATCCCAGGGTCTCTGGGGCCAACGTCCTGACTTTC.

This clone was seen once. This rearrangement joins TRBV27 to TRBJ2-5; 7 positions match TRBD2. V was pared by 0 bases and J by 4 bases, with 8 bases of the junction left unmatched. This CDR3 comprises 16 residues. Germline CDR1 and CDR2: MNHEY and SMNVEV (reference sequence). CDR3 coding DNA: TGTGCCAGCAGTTTATCTCGGGAGGCCCTCCGAGAGACCCAGTACTTC. It encodes CASSLSREALRETQYF.

This clone was seen many times. The rearrangement uses TRBV18 and TRBJ2-2, with 10 positions matching TRBD1. V trimming: 2 bases; J trimming: 4 bases; junction bases outside the gene matches: 7. CDR3 length: 17 residues. Germline assignment: CDR1 KGHSH and CDR2 LQKENI. CDR3 DNA: TGTGCCAGCTCACCAGTTACCGGGACAGGGGTCACCGGGGAGCTGTTTTTT. This codes for CASSPVTGTGVTGELFF.

This chain uses TRBV19 with TRBJ2-3, with 10 nucleotides matching TRBD2. The CDR3 contains 16 residues. The V gene end was trimmed by 8 bases and the J gene end by 4 bases; junction bases not matched to a gene: 12. The V gene's germline CDR1 is LNHDA and CDR2 SQIVND (reference sequence). CDR3: CASRKRPGLASDTQYF. Written as DNA, the CDR3 is TGTGCCAGTCGAAAGAGACCGGGACTAGCGTCAGATACGCAGTATTTT.

V gene TRBV5-6 combines with J gene TRBJ2-5; 8 bases are shared with TRBD2. This CDR3 is 16 amino acids long. In germline, CDR1 is SGHDT, CDR2 YYEEEE. J lost 4 bases, V lost 1 base, and 9 bases had no gene match. CDR3 loop: CASSLQGLAASETQYF. The DNA for the CDR3 is TGTGCCAGCAGCTTGCAAGGACTAGCTGCCTCAGAGACCCAGTACTTC.

The chain carries TRBV27 and TRBJ1-6, with D possibly matching TRBD1 (5 bases). From germline, CDR1 is MNHEY and CDR2 SMNVEV (reference sequence). Trimming left V 2 bases short and J 7 bases short, with 18 bases between. The CDR3 length is 17 residues. The DNA for the CDR3 is TGTGCCAGCAGTTTAAGGCGGCAGGGTTCTTTGAATTCACCCCTCCACTTT. Amino acid sequence: CASSLRRQGSLNSPLHF.

The table lists this clone with a few counts. J is TRBJ1-3 and V is TRBV7-9; maybe TRBD1 (5 bases). V was pared by 5 bases and J by 0 bases, with 8 bases between. Germline CDR1 reads SEHNR; CDR2 reads FQNEAQ (reference sequence). The CDR3 spans 14 residues. CDR3 in amino acids: CASSPDISGNTIYF. CDR3 sequence (DNA): TGTGCCAGCAGCCCGGACATCTCTGGAAACACCATATATTTT. Full variable domain (missing parts from reference TRBV7-9 and TRBJ1-3): DTGVSQNPRHKITKRGQNVTFRCDPISEHNRLYWYRQTLGQGPEFLTYFQNEAQLEKSRLLSDRFSAERPKGSFSTLEIQRTEQGDSAMYLCASSPDISGNTIYFGEGSWLTVV.

This chain links TRBV7-8 with TRBJ2-7; 10 positions agree with TRBD1. This CDR3 has 17 amino acids. Per the germline V gene, CDR1 is SGHVS and CDR2 is FQNEAQ. Germline trimming cut 6 bases from V and 5 bases from J; bases unmatched to any gene: 16. CDR3 amino acids: CASRLAPYDRGLNEQYF. The CDR3 DNA reads TGTGCCAGCAGACTAGCCCCCTACGACAGGGGGCTTAACGAGCAGTACTTC.

The V and J genes are TRBV27 and TRBJ2-1; no definite D call. The CDR3 is 13 residues long. V shed 4 bases and J shed 4 bases, with 8 bases lying between them. CDR1 is MNHEY and CDR2 is SMNVEV in the germline V gene (reference sequence). The CDR3 here is CASSYSQYNEQFF. The CDR3, as DNA: TGTGCCAGCAGTTATTCCCAATACAATGAGCAGTTCTTC.

The J gene is TRBJ2-1, the V gene TRBV5-6, with 10 bases lining up with TRBD2. CDR1 and CDR2 (germline): SGHDT, YYEEEE. The CDR3 runs 16 residues. The junction had 4 bases not matched to a gene; V was cut back by 2 bases and J by 2 bases. The CDR3, as DNA: TGTGCCAGCAGCTTTACTAGCGGGATCACCTACAATGAGCAGTTCTTC. Protein sequence: CASSFTSGITYNEQFF.

This clone appeared a few times. The chain uses TRBV9 and TRBJ1-3, with TRBD1 matching over 7 bases. The CDR3 has 16 residues. CDR1 is SGDLS, CDR2 YYNGEE, per germline. V lost 3 bases, J lost 0 bases, and 6 bases stayed unmatched. This CDR3 is CASSARQGGSGNTIYF. Written as DNA, the CDR3 is TGTGCCAGCAGCGCCCGACAGGGAGGCTCTGGAAACACCATATATTTT.